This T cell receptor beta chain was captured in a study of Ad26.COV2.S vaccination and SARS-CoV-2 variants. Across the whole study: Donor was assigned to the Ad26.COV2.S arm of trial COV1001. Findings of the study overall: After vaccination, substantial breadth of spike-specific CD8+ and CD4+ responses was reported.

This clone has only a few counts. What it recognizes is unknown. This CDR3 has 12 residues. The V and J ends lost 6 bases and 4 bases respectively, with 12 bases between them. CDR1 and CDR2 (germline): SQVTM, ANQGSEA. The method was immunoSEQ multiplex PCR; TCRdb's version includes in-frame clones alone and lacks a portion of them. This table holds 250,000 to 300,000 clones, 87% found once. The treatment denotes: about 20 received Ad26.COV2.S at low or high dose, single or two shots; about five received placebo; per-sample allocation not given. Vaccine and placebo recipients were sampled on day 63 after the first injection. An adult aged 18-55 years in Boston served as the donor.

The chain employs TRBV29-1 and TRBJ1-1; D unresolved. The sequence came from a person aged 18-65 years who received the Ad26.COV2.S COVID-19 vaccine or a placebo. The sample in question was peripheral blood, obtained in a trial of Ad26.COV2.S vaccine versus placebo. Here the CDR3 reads CSVTTVGTEAFF. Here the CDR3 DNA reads TGCAGCGTGACGACGGTCGGCACTGAAGCTTTCTTT.